The TCR beta chain under discussion was sequenced for a study of blood T cell repertoires in COVID-19. Here immunoSEQ multiplex PCR was the method, and the copy in TCRdb shows in-frame clones only, minus some. The table lists about 97,000 clones, roughly 86% of them singletons, with roughly 12% in the top ten. V lost 5 bases to trimming and J lost 9 bases, with 16 bases between them. Germline values: CDR1 MDHEN, CDR2 SYDVKM. The length of the CDR3 is 13 residues. The chain couples TRBV28 to TRBJ1-2; no clear D. This receptor was obtained from a woman aged 25 to 39 with acute or convalescent COVID-19. Sequencing input: peripheral blood. CDR3 sequence reads: CASSPDAGGRYTF. CDR3 DNA: TGTGCCAGCAGTCCGGACGCTGGAGGTCGCTACACCTTC.